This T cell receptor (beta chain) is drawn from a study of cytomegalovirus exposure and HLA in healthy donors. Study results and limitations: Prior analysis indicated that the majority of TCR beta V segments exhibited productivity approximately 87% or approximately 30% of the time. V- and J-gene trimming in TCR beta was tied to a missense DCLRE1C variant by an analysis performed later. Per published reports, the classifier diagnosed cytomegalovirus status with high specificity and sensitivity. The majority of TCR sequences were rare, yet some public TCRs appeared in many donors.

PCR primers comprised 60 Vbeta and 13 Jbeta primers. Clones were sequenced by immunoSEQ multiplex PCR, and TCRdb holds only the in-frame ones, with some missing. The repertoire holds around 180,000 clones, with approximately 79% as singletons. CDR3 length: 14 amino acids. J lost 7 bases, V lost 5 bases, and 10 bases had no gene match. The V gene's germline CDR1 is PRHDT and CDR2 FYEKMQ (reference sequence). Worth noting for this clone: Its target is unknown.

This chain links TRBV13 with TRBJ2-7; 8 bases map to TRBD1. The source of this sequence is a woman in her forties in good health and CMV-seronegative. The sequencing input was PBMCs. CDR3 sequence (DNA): TGTGCCAGCAGCGCGGGGCAGGGGGCTGGTGAGCAGTACTTC. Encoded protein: CASSAGQGAGEQYF. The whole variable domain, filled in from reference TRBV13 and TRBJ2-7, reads AAGVIQSPRHLIKEKRETATLKCYPIPRHDTVYWYQQGPGQDPQFLISFYEKMQSDKGSIPDRFSAQQFSDYHSELNMSSLELGDSALYFCASSAGQGAGEQYFGPGTRLTVT.